This is a list of T cell receptor beta chains from one sample in a study of cytomegalovirus exposure and HLA in healthy donors. Assay: immunoSEQ multiplex PCR; the TCRdb copy retains only in-frame clones and omits some. The sample has more than 60,000 clones; around four fifths are singletons. Sequenced: PBMCs. These receptors were taken from a woman between 40 and 55 years old in good health and CMV-seropositive. The CDR3 runs from the conserved cysteine through the conserved F or W. A D gene is named only where the DNA matches it firmly. Where a row states a size, it is once, few, many or the class of an expanded clone; other rows omit it.

d_call,v_call,clone_size,j_call,cdr3_aa,cdr3_nt
NA,TRBV4-1,NA,TRBJ1-1,CASSQHLVQGSEAFF,TGCGCCAGCAGCCAACATCTGGTCCAGGGCTCTGAAGCTTTCTTT
NA,TRBV7-9,once,TRBJ1-1,CASSLASQGEAFF,TGTGCCAGCAGCTTAGCAAGCCAGGGAGAAGCTTTCTTT
NA,TRBV19,NA,TRBJ1-1,CATAGNTEAFF,TGTGCCACCGCAGGTAACACTGAAGCTTTCTTT
NA,TRBV28,NA,TRBJ1-6,CASSLFHSGEANSPLHF,TGTGCCAGCAGTTTATTTCACAGCGGGGAGGCTAATTCACCCCTCCACTTT
NA,TRBV7-9,NA,TRBJ1-4,CASKHPKLFF,TGTGCCAGCAAACATCCTAAACTGTTTTTT
NA,TRBV15,NA,TRBJ1-1,CATSSDRTEAFF,TGTGCCACCAGCAGCGACAGGACTGAAGCTTTCTTT
NA,TRBV19,NA,TRBJ2-1,CASSIGQGLNEQFF,TGTGCCAGTAGTATTGGGCAGGGGTTGAATGAGCAGTTCTTC
NA,TRBV18,NA,TRBJ2-7,CASSEYRNYEQYF,TGTGCCAGCTCAGAGTACAGAAACTACGAGCAGTACTTC
NA,TRBV28,NA,TRBJ1-3,CASSLSGVDTGNTIYF,TGTGCCAGCAGTTTATCCGGCGTGGACACTGGAAACACCATATATTTT
TRBD1,TRBV18,NA,TRBJ1-6,CASSQRGPDSPLHF,TGTGCCAGCTCACAGAGGGGGCCGGATTCACCCCTCCACTTT
NA,TRBV29-1,few,TRBJ1-1,CSVEGPGGGANTEAFF,TGCAGCGTTGAGGGGCCAGGAGGAGGGGCGAACACTGAAGCTTTCTTT
NA,TRBV30,few,TRBJ2-7,CATRGIYEQYF,TGTGCCACCCGGGGGATCTACGAGCAGTACTTC
TRBD1,TRBV9,NA,TRBJ2-1,CASSVATGGFYEQFF,TGTGCCAGCAGCGTAGCGACAGGGGGCTTTTATGAGCAGTTCTTC
NA,TRBV9,few,TRBJ1-1,CASSVNRAEGDTEAFF,TGTGCCAGCAGCGTCAACAGGGCGGAAGGTGACACTGAAGCTTTCTTT
NA,TRBV29-1,once,TRBJ1-1,CSVEAQANTEAFF,TGCAGCGTTGAAGCACAGGCGAACACTGAAGCTTTCTTT
NA,TRBV7-9,NA,TRBJ1-2,CASSLETGVPNYGYTF,TGTGCCAGCAGCTTAGAAACAGGAGTACCTAACTATGGCTACACCTTC
TRBD1,TRBV7-9,NA,TRBJ2-3,CASSFSTGDVDTQYF,TGTGCCAGCAGCTTCTCGACAGGGGATGTCGATACGCAGTATTTT
TRBD1,TRBV28,NA,TRBJ2-1,CASSVGGQGASNEQFF,TGTGCCAGCAGTGTAGGGGGACAGGGGGCAAGTAATGAGCAGTTCTTC